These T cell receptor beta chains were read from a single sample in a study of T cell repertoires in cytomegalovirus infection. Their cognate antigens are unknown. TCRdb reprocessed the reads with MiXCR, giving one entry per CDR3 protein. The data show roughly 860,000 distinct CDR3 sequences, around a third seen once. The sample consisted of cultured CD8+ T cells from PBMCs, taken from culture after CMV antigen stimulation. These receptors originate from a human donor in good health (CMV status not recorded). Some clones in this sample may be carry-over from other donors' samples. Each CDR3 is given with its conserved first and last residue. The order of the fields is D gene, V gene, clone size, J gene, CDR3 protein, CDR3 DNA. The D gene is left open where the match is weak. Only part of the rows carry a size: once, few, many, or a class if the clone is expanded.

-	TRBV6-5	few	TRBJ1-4	CASSGDIIGTNEKLFF	TGTGCCAGCAGCGGGGACATTATCGGGACTAATGAAAAACTGTTTTTT
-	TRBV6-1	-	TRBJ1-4	CASSDTGRTEKLFF	TGTGCCAGCAGTGACACCGGACGGACTGAAAAACTGTTTTTT
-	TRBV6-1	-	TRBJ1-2	CACRTLGPYGYTF	TGTGCCTGCCGGACCCTCGGCCCCTATGGCTACACCTTC
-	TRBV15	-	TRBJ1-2	CATSRDPGGQLYGYTF	TGTGCCACCAGCAGAGATCCTGGGGGGCAGCTCTATGGCTACACCTTC
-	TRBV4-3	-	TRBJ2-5	CASSPSAFSFETQYF	TGCGCCAGCAGCCCCTCCGCGTTCTCGTTCGAGACCCAGTACTTC
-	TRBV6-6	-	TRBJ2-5	CASSYSRGMETQYF	TGTGCCAGCAGTTACTCGAGGGGGATGGAGACCCAGTACTTC
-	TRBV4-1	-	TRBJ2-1	CASSPGGVGGPEQFF	TGCGCCAGCAGCCCAGGGGGAGTCGGGGGGCCTGAGCAGTTCTTC
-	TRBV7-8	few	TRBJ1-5	CASSRIYSNQPQHF	TGTGCCAGCAGCCGTATCTATAGCAATCAGCCCCAGCATTTT
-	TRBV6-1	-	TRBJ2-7	CASTLQGDYEQYF	TGTGCCAGCACCCTACAGGGAGACTACGAGCAGTACTTC
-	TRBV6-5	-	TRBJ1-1	CASSYSGGMAGAEAFF	TGTGCCAGCAGTTACTCTGGTGGGATGGCGGGCGCTGAAGCTTTCTTT
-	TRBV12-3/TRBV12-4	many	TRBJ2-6	CASSLPRRTEFSGANVLTF	TGTGCCAGCAGTTTACCTAGGAGGACAGAGTTCTCTGGGGCCAACGTCCTGACTTTC
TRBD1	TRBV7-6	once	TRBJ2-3	CASDISGDRGTDTQYF	TGTGCCAGCGATATATCCGGGGACAGGGGCACAGATACGCAGTATTTT
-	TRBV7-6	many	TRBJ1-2	CASSLGEMRGPYGYTF	TGTGCCAGCAGCTTAGGCGAGATGCGGGGACCTTATGGCTACACCTTC
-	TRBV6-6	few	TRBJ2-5	CASSYTRTGQETQYF	TGTGCCAGCAGTTACACCCGAACAGGACAAGAGACCCAGTACTTC
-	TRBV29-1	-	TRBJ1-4	CSAYHEKLFF	TGCAGCGCTTACCATGAAAAACTGTTTTTT
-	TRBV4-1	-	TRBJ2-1	CANSLGGRNNEQFF	TGTGCCAACAGCCTGGGGGGTCGGAACAATGAGCAGTTCTTC
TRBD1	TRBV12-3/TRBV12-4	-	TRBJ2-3	CASSPRGQVDTQYF	TGTGCCAGCAGCCCTAGGGGGCAGGTAGATACGCAGTATTTT
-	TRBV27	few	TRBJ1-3	CASSPGITGNTIYF	TGTGCCAGCAGCCCCGGGATAACTGGAAACACCATATATTTT
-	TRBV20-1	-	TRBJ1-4	CSARDGGEANEKLFF	TGCAGTGCCCGGGACGGGGGCGAAGCTAATGAAAAACTGTTTTTT
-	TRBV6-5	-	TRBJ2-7	CASSYSGQHNEQYF	TGTGCCAGCAGTTACTCGGGACAACACAACGAGCAGTACTTC
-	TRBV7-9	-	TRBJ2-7	CASSHFELYEQYF	TGTGCCAGCAGTCATTTCGAACTGTACGAGCAGTACTTC
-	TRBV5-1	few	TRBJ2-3	CASSFGRIDSTDTQYF	TGCGCCAGCAGCTTTGGACGGATAGATAGCACAGATACGCAGTATTTT
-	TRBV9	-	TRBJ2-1	CASSTYQGYYNEQFF	TGTGCCAGCAGCACTTATCAGGGTTACTACAATGAGCAGTTCTTC
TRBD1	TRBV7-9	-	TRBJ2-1	CATEDRGVYNEQFF	TGTGCCACCGAAGACAGGGGGGTATACAATGAGCAGTTCTTC
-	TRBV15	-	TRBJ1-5	CATSRDLFGVGGPKREQPQHF	TGTGCCACCAGCAGAGATCTCTTTGGCGTGGGGGGTCCTAAGAGGGAGCAGCCCCAGCATTTT
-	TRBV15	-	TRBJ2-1	CATSRDRTNNEQFF	TGTGCCACCAGCAGAGATCGTACTAACAATGAGCAGTTCTTC
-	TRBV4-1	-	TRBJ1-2	CASSQVAGPTYGYTF	TGCGCCAGCAGCCAAGTAGCCGGTCCGACCTATGGCTACACCTTC
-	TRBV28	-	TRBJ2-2	CTSSSLRKVGRYPVPNTGELFF	TGTACCAGCAGTTCCCTCCGGAAGGTGGGTCGTTATCCGGTACCGAACACCGGGGAGCTGTTTTTT
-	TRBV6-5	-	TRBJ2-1	CASSYMGSNEQFF	TGTGCCAGCAGTTACATGGGATCCAATGAGCAGTTCTTC
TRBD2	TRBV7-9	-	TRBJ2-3	CASSKKQRAGYTDTQYF	TGTGCCAGCAGCAAGAAACAAAGAGCGGGGTACACAGATACGCAGTATTTT
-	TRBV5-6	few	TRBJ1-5	CASSLGGGLNSNQPQHF	TGTGCCAGCAGCTTGGGCGGAGGACTTAATAGCAATCAGCCCCAGCATTTT
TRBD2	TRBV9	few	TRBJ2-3	CASSVASGGAADTQYF	TGTGCCAGCAGCGTAGCTAGCGGGGGGGCTGCAGATACGCAGTATTTT
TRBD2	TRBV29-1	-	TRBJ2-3	CSVVGSGGTDTQYF	TGCAGCGTTGTCGGTAGCGGGGGCACAGATACGCAGTATTTT
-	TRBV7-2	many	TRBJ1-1	CASSLAAGAGPGTEAFF	TGTGCCAGCAGCTTAGCGGCCGGGGCAGGGCCGGGTACTGAAGCTTTCTTT
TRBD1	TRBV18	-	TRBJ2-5	CASSPEEGTGMETQYF	TGTGCCAGCTCACCAGAAGAAGGGACAGGGATGGAGACCCAGTACTTC
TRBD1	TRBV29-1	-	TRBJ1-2	CSIRDRVVLHGYTF	TGCAGCATTCGGGACAGGGTAGTCTTGCATGGCTACACCTTC
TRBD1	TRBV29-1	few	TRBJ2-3	CSVEAWTGGDADTQYF	TGCAGCGTTGAAGCTTGGACAGGGGGCGACGCAGATACGCAGTATTTT
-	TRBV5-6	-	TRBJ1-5	CASSPNRDGPGQPQHF	TGTGCCAGCAGCCCTAACAGGGATGGTCCTGGGCAGCCCCAGCATTTT
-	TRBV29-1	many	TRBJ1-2	CSARDGDYGYTF	TGCAGCGCTAGGGACGGAGACTATGGCTACACCTTC
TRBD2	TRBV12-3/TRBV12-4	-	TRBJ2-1	CASSLPSSGGFDEQFF	TGTGCCAGCAGTTTACCCTCTAGCGGGGGGTTCGATGAGCAGTTCTTC
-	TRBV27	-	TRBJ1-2	CASFEGNYGYTF	TGTGCCAGCTTCGAGGGAAACTATGGCTACACCTTC
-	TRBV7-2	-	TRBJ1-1	CASSPTMGGHTEAFF	TGTGCCAGCAGCCCCACAATGGGCGGTCACACTGAAGCTTTCTTT
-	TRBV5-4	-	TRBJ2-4	CASSYQTGSVKNIQYF	TGTGCCAGCAGTTATCAAACCGGGTCAGTCAAAAACATTCAGTACTTC
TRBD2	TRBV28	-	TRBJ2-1	CASSWGLAGGRSYNEQFF	TGTGCCAGCAGTTGGGGACTAGCGGGGGGGCGTTCCTACAATGAGCAGTTCTTC
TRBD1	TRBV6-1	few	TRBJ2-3	CASSGTGGRYTQYF	TGTGCCAGCAGCGGGACAGGGGGAAGATATACGCAGTATTTT